The 4 T cell receptor beta chains below come from one sample, sequenced in a study of neoadjuvant anti-PD-1 for oral cavity cancer. Regarding time point: after neoadjuvant nivolumab, at surgical resection. Data came from immunoSEQ multiplex PCR; TCRdb stores just in-frame clones and leaves some out. Of under 10,000 clones in the sample, over 70% were seen once. Specimen: PBMCs, collected after nivolumab (anti-PD-1) treatment. All receptors come from a person aged 40-85 years with oral cavity squamous cell carcinoma.

This sequence joins TRBV2 and TRBJ2-7; D is undetermined. The V gene lost 4 bases and the J gene lost 2 bases, with 6 bases spanning the gap. The germline gives CDR1 SNHLY, CDR2 FYNNEI. This CDR3 is built from 12 residues. The CDR3 reads CASSGRTYEQYF. The CDR3 DNA follows: TGTGCCAGCAGTGGGCGGACCTACGAGCAGTACTTC.

This chain links TRBV5-6 with TRBJ1-1; D is uncertain. Germline V gene data show CDR1 as SGHDT and CDR2 as YYEEEE. The V and J ends lost 5 bases and 4 bases respectively, with 12 bases between them. The CDR3 sequence is 13 residues long. In DNA form, the CDR3 reads TGTGCCAGCAGTCGCAGCGGCGGCACTGAAGCTTTCTTT. As protein: CASSRSGGTEAFF.

V usage is TRBV2 and J usage is TRBJ1-1; D remains unclear. The CDR3 is 16 residues long. V lost 7 bases and J 0 bases, leaving 18 bases between the germline ends. Per the germline V gene, CDR1 is SNHLY and CDR2 is FYNNEI. CDR3 loop: CASMGKDRAMNTEAFF. The DNA for the CDR3 is TGTGCCAGCATGGGAAAGGACCGGGCCATGAACACTGAAGCTTTCTTT. Full variable domain (missing parts from reference TRBV2 and TRBJ1-1): EPEVTQTPSHQVTQMGQEVILRCVPISNHLYFYWYRQILGQKVEFLVSFYNNEISEKSEIFDDQFSVERPDGSNFTLKIRSTKLEDSAMYFCASMGKDRAMNTEAFFGQGTRLTVV.

This sequence joins TRBV19 and TRBJ1-4; D perhaps matches TRBD1 (5 bases). V lost 5 bases, J lost 5 bases, and 15 bases lay in between. This CDR3 region has 15 residues. Germline loops: CDR1 LNHDA, CDR2 SQIVND (reference sequence). In DNA form, the CDR3 reads TGTGCCAGTAGTCCAAGGGTGGGGGTCAATGAAAAACTGTTTTTT. The encoded protein is CASSPRVGVNEKLFF. Looking up the rest from reference TRBV19 and TRBJ1-4 gives the full variable domain: DGGITQSPKYLFRKEGQNVTLSCEQNLNHDAMYWYRQDPGQGLRLIYYSQIVNDFQKGDIAEGYSVSREKKESFPLTVTSAQKNPTAFYLCASSPRVGVNEKLFFGSGTQLSVL.